The 32 T cell receptor beta chains reported below all come from one sample, sequenced in a study of cytomegalovirus exposure and HLA in healthy donors. PCR was performed using 60 Vbeta and 13 Jbeta primers. Here immunoSEQ multiplex PCR was the method, and the copy in TCRdb shows in-frame clones only, minus some. The table shows about 210,000 clones, with approximately 80% occurring only once. The sample consisted of PBMCs. Receptor source: a woman in her twenties or thirties in good health and CMV-seropositive.

The chain carries TRBV28 and TRBJ1-1; the match to TRBD1 covers 7 bases. The CDR3 length is 13 residues. Germline V lookup: CDR1 MDHEN, CDR2 SYDVKM. Unmatched junction bases numbered 5, after V lost 4 bases and J lost 6 bases. DNA of the CDR3: TGTGCCAGCAGTTCCCCGGGACAGTCTGAAGCTTTCTTT. Amino acids: CASSSPGQSEAFF.

The CDR3 DNA follows: TGTGCCAGCAGTTACTCCCCGGGAGTGGGGTACGAGCAGTACTTC. This translates into CASSYSPGVGYEQYF. This chain links TRBV6-5 with TRBJ2-7; D might be TRBD2 (6 bases). The germline V gene encodes CDR1 MNHEY and CDR2 SVGAGI. The CDR3 extends over 15 amino acids. Trimming stripped 0 bases from V and 4 bases from J, with 13 bases between.

This chain connects TRBV15 to TRBJ1-2; TRBD1 is a possible D gene (5 bases). CDR3 length: 16 amino acids. CDR1 and CDR2 from the germline V gene are LNHNV and YYDKDF (reference sequence). Trimming left V 4 bases short and J 6 bases short, with 21 bases between. The CDR3 DNA reads TGTGCCACCAGCACAAAGCGGGGGATAGCTGGCAATGGCTACACCTTC. It specifies CATSTKRGIAGNGYTF.

The genes are TRBV7-9 and TRBJ2-5; a weak D match, TRBD2 (6 bases). This CDR3 has 14 residues. Deletions cut 1 base from V and 5 bases from J, with 11 bases between. The germline CDR1 and CDR2 sequences are SEHNR and FQNEAQ (reference sequence). Written as DNA, the CDR3 is TGTGCCAGCAGCTTAGGCAGCGCGGGGGAGACCCAGTACTTC. As protein: CASSLGSAGETQYF.

The chain carries TRBV9 and TRBJ2-1, with TRBD2 matching 8 bases. The length of the CDR3 is 15 residues. Germline CDR1 SGDLS, CDR2 YYNGEE. Trimming took 2 bases from V and 7 from J; bases not matched to a gene: 8. Here the CDR3 DNA reads TGTGCCAGCAGCGTCCAAGCGGGGGCCCCAAATGAGCAGTTCTTC. Protein sequence: CASSVQAGAPNEQFF.

The V and J genes are TRBV4-3 and TRBJ2-1, with D possibly being TRBD1 (5 bases). The germline gives CDR1 LGHNA, CDR2 YSLEER. Trimming stripped 1 base from V and 10 bases from J, with 20 bases between. The CDR3 extends over 16 amino acids. The DNA for the CDR3 is TGCGCCAGCAGCCAAGCGAGCCAGGGCCCGGGTCGGGAGCAGTTCTTC. Protein: CASSQASQGPGREQFF.

This clone was found a few times. The V call is TRBV19, the J call TRBJ2-4; 8 bases agree with TRBD1. The CDR3 covers 16 residues. V gave up 3 bases and J gave up 2 bases; unmatched junction bases: 6. Germline V CDR1 and CDR2: LNHDA, SQIVND (reference sequence). The CDR3 spells CASSMLDRGTKNIQYF. Here the CDR3 DNA reads TGTGCCAGTAGTATGCTCGACAGGGGTACCAAAAACATTCAGTACTTC.

The chain carries TRBV4-1 and TRBJ2-5; possible D gene TRBD2, 6 bases. The CDR3 spans 15 residues. CDR1 and CDR2 (germline): MGHRA, YSYEKL. The V and J ends lost 0 bases and 4 bases respectively, with 12 bases between them. The CDR3 is CASSQEGMGGETQYF. In nucleotides, the CDR3 is TGCGCCAGCAGCCAAGAGGGAATGGGGGGAGAGACCCAGTACTTC.

The rearrangement uses TRBV19 and TRBJ1-2; possibly TRBD1 for D (6 bases). V was shortened by 1 base and J by 5 bases, with 14 bases between the two germline ends. Per the germline V gene, CDR1 is LNHDA and CDR2 is SQIVND (reference sequence). The CDR3 totals 15 residues. CDR3 DNA: TGTGCCAGTAGTATAGGGGACATTAACTATTATGGCTACACCTTC. It specifies CASSIGDINYYGYTF.

The chain employs TRBV27 and TRBJ2-5; 9 bases map to TRBD2. This CDR3 is 16 amino acids long. Germline CDR1 MNHEY, CDR2 SMNVEV (reference sequence). V lost 2 bases and J lost 7; bases outside the gene matches: 11. The CDR3 DNA follows: TGTGCCAGCAGTTTAAACGCGGGGGGGCCGTTCAGGACCCAGTACTTC. Amino acid sequence: CASSLNAGGPFRTQYF.

This clone was found once. J is TRBJ2-1 and V is TRBV6-1, with unresolved D. This CDR3 has 16 amino acids. V was clipped by 0 bases and J by 0 bases, with 9 bases between them. The V gene's germline CDR1 is MNHNS and CDR2 SASEGT. CDR3 region: CASSEALSGSYNEQFF. For the CDR3, the DNA is TGTGCCAGCAGTGAAGCGCTTTCAGGCTCCTACAATGAGCAGTTCTTC.

The chain employs TRBV5-1 and TRBJ1-2; TRBD1 might be the D (5 bases). This CDR3 region has 16 residues. The V and J ends lost 0 bases and 4 bases respectively, with 16 bases between them. The V gene's germline CDR1 is SGHRS and CDR2 YFSETQ. Here the CDR3 DNA reads TGCGCCAGCAGCTTGGCCGGGCGGGGGGAGTTCTATGGCTACACCTTC. The encoded protein is CASSLAGRGEFYGYTF.

The chain has TRBV15 and TRBJ2-5; weak D call: TRBD2 (5 bases). The germline gives CDR1 LNHNV, CDR2 YYDKDF (reference sequence). The ends were cut back, 2 bases at V and 10 bases at J, with 14 bases in the middle. The CDR3 has 13 residues. DNA for the CDR3: TGTGCCACCAGCAGACCCGGGGATAAGGGCCAGTACTTC. Its protein product is CATSRPGDKGQYF.

The chain is built from TRBV5-1 and TRBJ2-2, with 8 positions matching TRBD2. Trimming removed 0 bases from V and 3 bases from J; junction bases left unmatched: 4. The CDR3 has 16 amino acids. Per the germline V gene, CDR1 is SGHRS and CDR2 is YFSETQ. The CDR3 here is CASSLVLAGYTGELFF. CDR3 sequence (DNA): TGCGCCAGCAGCTTGGTTTTAGCGGGGTACACCGGGGAGCTGTTTTTT.

This clone has only a few counts. This chain joins TRBV9 and TRBJ1-2, with D tentatively TRBD1 (6 bases). V shed 0 bases and J shed 7 bases, with 19 bases lying between them. This CDR3 has 16 amino acids. Per the germline V gene, CDR1 is SGDLS and CDR2 is YYNGEE. CDR3 in amino acids: CASSVVVQPRGGGYTF. The CDR3 nucleotides read TGTGCCAGCAGCGTAGTTGTTCAACCTCGAGGGGGTGGCTACACCTTC. Full variable domain (outside the CDR3, taken from reference TRBV9 and TRBJ1-2): DSGVTQTPKHLITATGQRVTLRCSPRSGDLSVYWYQQSLDQGLQFLIQYYNGEERAKGNILERFSAQQFPDLHSELNLSSLELGDSALYFCASSVVVQPRGGGYTFGSGTRLTVV.

This sequence joins TRBV5-1 and TRBJ2-2, with TRBD2 as a possible D gene (5 bases). The germline V gene encodes CDR1 SGHRS and CDR2 YFSETQ. Trimming stripped 1 base from V and 6 bases from J, with 16 bases between. The CDR3 runs 16 residues. This CDR3 reads CASSLSGRIGAGELFF. CDR3 DNA sequence: TGCGCCAGCAGCTTGAGCGGCAGGATCGGAGCCGGGGAGCTGTTTTTT.

This clone was seen just once. The chain couples TRBV19 to TRBJ1-4; 9 nucleotides match TRBD1. CDR1 is LNHDA and CDR2 is SQIVND in the germline V gene (reference sequence). The CDR3 length is 17 residues. With V trimmed by 6 bases and J by 8 bases, 16 bases remained unmatched. In DNA, the CDR3 is TGTGCCAGTAGCCTAAATGCGGGACAGGGCGGCGGAGAAAAACTGTTTTTT. Residues: CASSLNAGQGGGEKLFF.

This chain uses TRBV4-1 with TRBJ2-1; 11 positions match TRBD2. J was trimmed by 5 bases and V by 1 base; bases with no gene match: 7. The CDR3 spans 17 residues. Germline V gene data show CDR1 as MGHRA and CDR2 as YSYEKL. The chain's CDR3 is CASSQGRTSGYHNEQFF. In nucleotides, the CDR3 is TGCGCCAGCAGCCAAGGGCGGACTAGCGGGTACCACAATGAGCAGTTCTTC.

V is TRBV27 and J is TRBJ2-5, with 13 nucleotides matching TRBD2. Per the germline V gene, CDR1 is MNHEY and CDR2 is SMNVEV (reference sequence). The ends lost 8 bases at V and 7 bases at J; junction bases unmatched: 10. The CDR3 sequence is 15 residues long. As DNA, the CDR3 is TGTGCCAGCGGCCCGACTAGCGGGGGGCCGGGGACCCAGTACTTC. Its translation: CASGPTSGGPGTQYF.

The chain recombines TRBV30 with TRBJ1-6; D is possibly TRBD1 (6 bases). V lost 2 bases and J lost 8, with 13 bases in between. CDR3 length: 14 residues. Looked up from germline, CDR1 is GTSNPN and CDR2 is SVGIG (reference sequence). CDR3 bases: TGTGCCTGGAGTAGGGGGATCGGGTATTCACCCCTCCACTTT. Translation gives CAWSRGIGYSPLHF.

The chain links TRBV6-1 to TRBJ1-6; 10 bases are a match to TRBD1. Per the germline V gene, CDR1 is MNHNS and CDR2 is SASEGT. The V segment lost 7 bases and the J segment 14 bases; nucleotides outside the gene matches: 11. This CDR3 region has 14 residues. The DNA of the CDR3 is TGTGCCAGCACTTCCGGGACAGGGGTTCGATCCCTCCACTTT. Its protein is CASTSGTGVRSLHF.

This chain uses TRBV7-9 with TRBJ2-5; 12 bases fit TRBD2. With V trimmed by 5 bases and J by 5 bases, 12 bases remained unmatched. The length of the CDR3 is 17 residues. Germline V gene lookup returns CDR1 SEHNR and CDR2 FQNEAQ (reference sequence). The CDR3 DNA sequence: TGTGCCAGCAGCACTCTCGATCTAGCGGGAGGGCCCGAGACCCAGTACTTC. It yields the protein CASSTLDLAGGPETQYF.

The CDR3 sequence: CASSSTGTGNSPLHF. The DNA for the CDR3 is TGTGCCAGTAGTAGTACCGGGACAGGGAATTCACCCCTCCACTTT. The J gene is TRBJ1-6, the V gene TRBV19; 9 nucleotides line up with TRBD1. Trimming cost V 4 bases and J 7 bases; bases outside gene matches: 5. The CDR3 consists of 15 residues. Germline V gene sequence: CDR1 LNHDA, CDR2 SQIVND (reference sequence).

The genes are TRBV5-1 and TRBJ2-2; perhaps TRBD2 as D (6 bases). Per the germline V gene, CDR1 is SGHRS and CDR2 is YFSETQ. This CDR3 spans 14 amino acids. Trimming left V 1 base short and J 6 bases short, with 10 bases between. This CDR3 reads CASSLQGGSGELFF. In DNA form, the CDR3 reads TGCGCCAGCAGCTTGCAGGGAGGATCCGGGGAGCTGTTTTTT. The full variable domain, rest sourced from reference TRBV5-1 and TRBJ2-2, is KAGVTQTPRYLIKTRGQQVTLSCSPISGHRSVSWYQQTPGQGLQFLFEYFSETQRNKGNFPGRFSGRQFSNSRSEMNVSTLELGDSALYLCASSLQGGSGELFFGEGSRLTVL.

V is TRBV6-5 and J is TRBJ1-2, with TRBD1 matching 7 bases. The V and J ends lost 7 bases and 2 bases, in that order; junction bases with no gene match: 7. The CDR3 is 14 residues long. CDR1 and CDR2 (germline): MNHEY, SVGAGI. The CDR3 loop is CASKQTGKNYGYTF. In DNA form, the CDR3 reads TGTGCCAGCAAGCAGACAGGGAAAAACTATGGCTACACCTTC.

This clone came up a few times. This CDR3 reads CASSLTGTGGAYGYTF. Written as DNA, the CDR3 is TGTGCCAGCAGCTTAACCGGGACAGGGGGCGCGTACGGCTACACCTTC. The gene calls are TRBV5-4 and TRBJ1-2, with 12 positions matching TRBD1. The CDR3 runs 16 residues. Germline V lookup: CDR1 SGHNT, CDR2 YYREEE (reference sequence). V lost 2 bases to trimming and J lost 8 bases; unmatched junction nucleotides: 10.

The chain joins TRBV5-6 to TRBJ1-1, with TRBD1 as a possible D gene (5 bases). With 0 bases removed from V and 6 bases from J, the gap between germline ends came to 12 bases. CDR1 SGHDT and CDR2 YYEEEE come from the germline V gene. The length of the CDR3 is 14 residues. The CDR3 sequence is CASSLGRRGAEAFF. Here the CDR3 DNA reads TGTGCCAGCAGCTTGGGCAGGAGGGGTGCTGAAGCTTTCTTT.

The CDR3: CASSLGLPSTDTQYF. CDR3 coding DNA: TGTGCCAGCAGCCTGGGACTCCCTAGCACAGATACGCAGTATTTT. V is TRBV7-2 and J is TRBJ2-3; perhaps TRBD2 as D (6 bases). The V gene's germline CDR1 is SGHTA and CDR2 FQGNSA. V gave up 5 bases and J gave up 0 bases, with 12 bases separating them. This CDR3 spans 15 amino acids.

The V call is TRBV4-1, the J call TRBJ2-3, with 9 bases fitting TRBD2. The CDR3 runs 16 residues. The V segment lost 2 bases and the J segment 0 bases; nucleotides outside the gene matches: 3. CDR1 MGHRA and CDR2 YSYEKL come from the germline V gene. CDR3 nucleotide sequence: TGCGCCAGCAGCCAATTAGCGGGGGTTAGCACAGATACGCAGTATTTT. Amino acids: CASSQLAGVSTDTQYF.

The chain carries TRBV5-1 and TRBJ2-1; 11 bases match TRBD2. V dropped 4 bases and J dropped 5; count of bases not matched to a gene: 5. This CDR3 contains 15 residues. Looked up from germline, CDR1 is SGHRS and CDR2 is YFSETQ. The CDR3 DNA sequence: TGCGCCAGCAGCGATAGCGGGAGGGCCGACAATGAGCAGTTCTTC. This codes for CASSDSGRADNEQFF.

V usage is TRBV6-5 and J usage is TRBJ2-3; D is undetermined. Per germline, CDR1 MNHEY and CDR2 SVGAGI. The CDR3 has 14 residues. V dropped 0 bases and J dropped 0 bases, with 4 bases sitting between them. CDR3 nucleotide sequence: TGTGCCAGCAGTTACTCACGGAGCACAGATACGCAGTATTTT. Its protein is CASSYSRSTDTQYF.

This clone appeared once. The chain employs TRBV7-6 and TRBJ2-7; 8 bases agree with TRBD1. The J segment lost 3 bases and the V segment lost 4 bases, leaving 11 bases of the junction unmatched. From germline, CDR1 is SGHVS and CDR2 FNYEAQ. This CDR3 is 16 amino acids long. The CDR3, as DNA: TGTGCCAGCAGCTCACTAAACCTCGGGACAGGCTACGAGCAGTACTTC. This codes for CASSSLNLGTGYEQYF.